The rows below give T cell receptor beta chains drawn from one sample of a study of T-cell reconstitution after alpha-beta-depleted transplantation in children. TCRdb reanalysed the PCR reads using MiXCR and keeps one entry per CDR3 protein. The table shows approximately 420,000 distinct CDR3 sequences, with approximately 11% occurring only once. The material was PBMCs from the stem cell graft donor, obtained from the stem cell graft. The receptors derive from a human donor who donated a stem cell graft to a child with acute myeloid leukemia. Each CDR3 is given without its conserved first and last residue. D genes are given only for firm matches.

d_gene	j_gene	v_gene	CDR3aa
-	TRBJ2-7	TRBV7-3	ASSLRGQGTYEQY
-	TRBJ1-3	TRBV5-1	ASSQNQGGPGGNTIY
-	TRBJ2-3	TRBV19	ASSIARSTDTQY
TRBD2	TRBJ2-2	TRBV6-1	ASRRLAGTAGELF
-	TRBJ1-4	TRBV7-2	ASRARGWSNEKLF
-	TRBJ1-3	TRBV20-1	SAIPGASSGNTIY
-	TRBJ2-7	TRBV12-3/TRBV12-4	ASSSRGSPQY
-	TRBJ2-6	TRBV5-6	ASSSTAGLHSGANVLT
-	TRBJ2-4	TRBV2	ASSVVLRNIQY
TRBD1	TRBJ1-2	TRBV9	ASSLSGTGDYGYT
TRBD2	TRBJ2-3	TRBV20-1	SADSPSGGAAYTQY
-	TRBJ2-1	TRBV7-9	ASSLGPGAPYNEQF
TRBD1	TRBJ1-4	TRBV5-6	ASSWGTGEEKLF
TRBD2	TRBJ2-1	TRBV12-3/TRBV12-4	ASTSGTSFEQF
TRBD1	TRBJ2-3	TRBV5-1	ASRPRVDRRTSDTQY
TRBD2	TRBJ2-1	TRBV20-1	SARGQREGRGEQF
-	TRBJ1-2	TRBV5-6	ASSPRPWGYGYT
-	TRBJ2-3	TRBV5-5	ASSLFQLPSGDTQY
-	TRBJ2-7	TRBV7-2	ASSRHSVSSYEQY
-	TRBJ2-1	TRBV5-5	ASSLDSRRNEQF
-	TRBJ1-2	TRBV9	ASSVGSLGYT
-	TRBJ2-2	TRBV15	ATSYAGELF
TRBD2	TRBJ2-1	TRBV20-1	SAKFPGLAGNEQF
-	TRBJ1-2	TRBV12-3/TRBV12-4	ASSLAEYYGYT
-	TRBJ2-7	TRBV11-2	ASRDRDPGAATTYEQY
TRBD1	TRBJ1-6	TRBV7-2	ASSSRGRDSPLH
-	TRBJ1-1	TRBV5-5	ASSLRGSERTEAF
TRBD1	TRBJ2-7	TRBV6-1	ASSPGQGTPLDYEQY
TRBD1	TRBJ2-7	TRBV27	ASSLLTGGKVWY
-	TRBJ1-1	TRBV12-3/TRBV12-4	ASSKTGSGNTEAF
TRBD1	TRBJ2-7	TRBV6-1	ASRLGGTGDYEQY
-	TRBJ2-5	TRBV11-2	ASSPTTGGPQETQY
-	TRBJ2-1	TRBV20-1	SASQGLAYNEQF
TRBD2	TRBJ2-6	TRBV29-1	SVRSSGGRSGANVLT
-	TRBJ2-1	TRBV9	ASSPRAGSSYNEQF
TRBD1	TRBJ1-4	TRBV12-3/TRBV12-4	ASRPDRVTNEKLF
-	TRBJ2-4	TRBV7-9	ASTQVGAVKENIQY
-	TRBJ2-1	TRBV12-3/TRBV12-4	ASSQSSYNEQF
-	TRBJ2-6	TRBV10-3	AIAPLQSGANVLT
-	TRBJ1-4	TRBV29-1	SVVSTRTNEKLF
TRBD2	TRBJ2-1	TRBV30	AWSGLAGVYNEQF
-	TRBJ1-2	TRBV20-1	SAERPATNYGYT
-	TRBJ1-4	TRBV18	ASSPQGEKLF
TRBD1	TRBJ2-3	TRBV20-1	SARWDRGPTDTQY
-	TRBJ2-7	TRBV14	ASSQGARRQY
TRBD2	TRBJ2-7	TRBV29-1	SVEGAAGLSSYEQY
-	TRBJ2-3	TRBV4-1	ASSQVGLGYTDTQY
-	TRBJ1-2	TRBV19	ASSISQETNYGYT